The present entry profiles one T cell receptor beta chain with its context. This clonotype was picked up many times. Its antigen is unknown. No clone much larger than this one lies a single base away; base qualities are absent. This sample was included in a study of identical twins (dated by TCRdb to the mid-2010s). Regarding the complete study: TCR alpha and beta repertoires from monozygotic twins, unrelated adults of various ages and cord blood were deep-sequenced to test whether fetal clonotypes persist. To rule out contamination, the twin experiments were replicated at different times with different library preparation protocols. Points the paper makes about the study in general: Compared with coincidental sharing between unrelated individuals, out-of-frame TCR alpha sequences shared between twins had an excess of sequences with low generation probability. Because the same donors could not be followed over many years, the conclusions relied on cross-sectional statistical analysis. In beta out-of-frame sequences, excess twin sharing was weaker, because having fewer shared sequences lowered the signal-to-noise ratio. Abundant cord blood beta clonotypes carried fewer insertions; young adult naive repertoires showed a weaker similar trend, while memory repertoires showed none. Invariant T cells such as MAIT and iNKT could partly confound zero-insertion analyses, although diverse VJ usage argued against such confounding for most clonotypes. In monozygotic twins, recombination models systematically underestimated out-of-frame TCR alpha sharing, but the models matched the sharing seen between unrelated individuals.

The library was prepared using 5' RACE. Reads for this sample came from an Illumina HiSeq 2000. A universal primer binding site was introduced by template switching, and a unique molecular identifier was present in the final cDNA, enabling accurate counting of TCR cDNA molecules. Specific primers in the conserved constant-segment region were used to synthesize first-strand cDNA for TCR alpha and beta chains. To control for contamination, every cDNA library carried two barcodes: a SMART-Mk sample barcode plus Illumina barcodes. Two successive PCR steps introduced TruSeq adapter sequences along with Illumina sample barcodes. The TCR alpha and beta cDNA libraries were sequenced on the Illumina HiSeq platform using custom primers. As for how the authors treated the data: MiGEC processed the raw reads to extract unique molecular identifiers, while MiXCR was used to determine the CDR3 positions. For each individual, recombination models were inferred using an EM algorithm with the repgenHMM and IGoR tools. Shared clonotype analysis was performed with the tcR package in R, normalizing sharing by the product of cloneset sizes. Out-of-frame nonproductive sequences were analyzed to study raw recombination free of thymic and clonal selection effects. TCRdb reworked the public reads: Q25 trimming with fastp, MiXCR clone assembly, productive beta chains retained. Rows merge per CDR3 protein into single entries with the most common DNA and genes. In this record, the V and J calls reflect TCRdb's handling and not the investigators' own analysis. Within this sample are 300,000 to 350,000 distinct CDR3 sequences, with roughly 12% of them counted one time only. The top ten constitute 7.2% of the sample.

The CDR3 numbers 16 residues from cysteine through phenylalanine. Just CDR3 DNA is preserved here, 48 bases in frame from base 1. Taken from the germline V gene (reference sequence), the CDR1 and CDR2 loops are LNHNV and YYDKDF. V is reduced by 4 bases and J by 1 base, leaving a spacing of 14 bases between them. Every donor in the study was a healthy Caucasian. The twin cohort consisted of three pairs of female monozygotic twins, all aged roughly 18 to 30 years. Positive isolation kits from Invitrogen were used to isolate CD4+ and CD8+ T cell populations. The sample was also linked to a second study, of yellow fever vaccine responses in identical twins. As the second paper documents: The T cell response to vaccination in identical twins was reported by the authors to appear partly convergent and partly personalized. The study precisely tracked vaccine-responding T cell clones in identical twins.

Recombination linked TRBV15 to TRBJ2-1, and the D gene may be TRBD1, 5 bases matching. Sequencing was done on a sample of CD8+ T cells sorted from blood. The receptor was derived from a woman aged 18 to 35 in good health. The encoded CDR3 is CATSILTVLSYNEQFF. The DNA sequence is as follows: TGTGCCACCAGCATTTTGACAGTTTTGTCCTACAATGAGCAGTTCTTC.